The 7 T cell receptor beta chains listed next were all sequenced from one sample in a study of cytomegalovirus exposure and HLA in healthy donors. The PCR contained 60 Vbeta and 13 Jbeta primers. TCRdb's table, derived via immunoSEQ multiplex PCR, lists solely in-frame clones and lacks some. This sample has 90,000 to 140,000 clones; 83% occur once, and the top ten carry 6% to 7.5%. The sample comprised PBMCs. The source is a man younger than 35 in good health and CMV-seronegative.

The chain is built from TRBV7-9 and TRBJ1-1, with D maybe TRBD1 (6 bases). With 5 bases removed from V and 1 base from J, the gap between germline ends came to 11 bases. Germline V gene sequence: CDR1 SEHNR, CDR2 FQNEAQ (reference sequence). The CDR3 covers 14 residues. The CDR3 reads CASSQKGGNTEAFF. CDR3 bases: TGTGCCAGCAGCCAAAAAGGGGGGAACACTGAAGCTTTCTTT.

In its sample, this clone was seen a few times. V and J are TRBV6-1 and TRBJ1-1, with 8 bases fitting TRBD1. The CDR3 totals 14 residues. V shed 6 bases and J 0 bases; nucleotides not matched to a gene: 3. Germline V CDR1 and CDR2: MNHNS, SASEGT. CDR3 in amino acids: CASSKTGVNTEAFF. The DNA of the CDR3 is TGTGCCAGCAGCAAGACAGGGGTGAACACTGAAGCTTTCTTT.

This clone was seen once. This chain links TRBV19 with TRBJ1-5, with 7 bases matching TRBD1. J lost 6 bases, V lost 3 bases, and 5 bases had no gene match. The CDR3 has 14 amino acids. Germline CDR1 LNHDA, CDR2 SQIVND (reference sequence). As DNA, the CDR3 is TGTGCCAGTAGTATTCCGACAGGGACTCAGCCCCAGCATTTT. Protein product: CASSIPTGTQPQHF. The entire variable domain, with the rest obtained from reference TRBV19 and TRBJ1-5, is as follows: DGGITQSPKYLFRKEGQNVTLSCEQNLNHDAMYWYRQDPGQGLRLIYYSQIVNDFQKGDIAEGYSVSREKKESFPLTVTSAQKNPTAFYLCASSIPTGTQPQHFGDGTRLSIL.

V gene TRBV15 combines with J gene TRBJ1-2; the match to TRBD1 covers 9 bases. Germline values: CDR1 LNHNV, CDR2 YYDKDF (reference sequence). Trimming took 4 bases from V and 13 from J; bases not matched to a gene: 4. There are 11 residues in the CDR3. The chain's CDR3 is CATSIDRGFTF. The CDR3 nucleotides are TGTGCCACCAGCATTGACAGGGGGTTCACCTTC.

This clone appeared a few times. J is TRBJ1-2 and V is TRBV5-1; D ambiguous. Germline V gives CDR1 SGHRS, CDR2 YFSETQ. With 0 bases removed from V and 7 bases from J, the gap between germline ends came to 13 bases. This CDR3 has 14 residues. The CDR3 reads CASSLDRPEAGYTF. CDR3 nucleotide sequence: TGCGCCAGCAGCTTGGACCGCCCTGAGGCTGGCTACACCTTC. The full variable domain, in which reference TRBV5-1 and TRBJ1-2 provide the parts outside the CDR3, is KAGVTQTPRYLIKTRGQQVTLSCSPISGHRSVSWYQQTPGQGLQFLFEYFSETQRNKGNFPGRFSGRQFSNSRSEMNVSTLELGDSALYLCASSLDRPEAGYTFGSGTRLTVV.

V usage is TRBV7-6 and J usage is TRBJ2-2, with 8 bases matching TRBD2. The CDR3 has 18 residues. CDR1 is SGHVS, CDR2 FNYEAQ, per germline. With V trimmed by 0 bases and J by 4 bases, 10 bases remained unmatched. The CDR3 DNA follows: TGTGCCAGCAGCTTAGCAGGGGCGTCGGGAGGGCCCACCGGGGAGCTGTTTTTT. Its protein is CASSLAGASGGPTGELFF.

The V and J genes are TRBV4-3 and TRBJ2-3; TRBD2 is a possible D gene (5 bases). The V gene lost 2 bases and the J gene lost 3 bases, with 12 bases spanning the gap. Per the germline V gene, CDR1 is LGHNA and CDR2 is YSLEER. CDR3 length equals 15 residues. CDR3 DNA: TGCGCCAGCAGCCAACAACTAGATCCAACAGATACGCAGTATTTT. Amino acids: CASSQQLDPTDTQYF.